Listed below are T cell receptor beta chains from one sample, sequenced in a study of T-cell memory formation after mild COVID-19. Via MiXCR, TCRdb re-called the 5' RACE reads, giving one row per CDR3 protein. The sample holds hundreds of thousands of distinct CDR3 sequences, around 15% seen once. The specimen was PBMCs or a T cell subset sorted from them (not recorded which). All receptors come from a man between 18 and 29 years old who had mild COVID-19 (a few samples of this study predate the infection). Cell type and time point are not known. Each CDR3 is given with its conserved first and last residue. The D gene is left open where the match is weak. Expanded clones are given a class, and other clones once, few, many or no size at all.

clone_size: .; j_call: TRBJ1-2; v_call: TRBV7-2; d_call: .; cdr3_aa: CASSATGTNYGYTF; cdr3_nt: TGTGCCAGCAGCGCGACCGGGACAAACTATGGCTACACCTTC
clone_size: .; j_call: TRBJ1-1; v_call: TRBV7-9; d_call: .; cdr3_aa: CASSLGPSAEAFF; cdr3_nt: TGTGCCAGCAGCTTAGGGCCCTCTGCCGAAGCTTTCTTT
clone_size: few; j_call: TRBJ1-2; v_call: TRBV3-1; d_call: .; cdr3_aa: CASSQEFTAYYGYTF; cdr3_nt: TGTGCCAGCAGCCAAGAATTTACGGCGTACTATGGCTACACCTTC
clone_size: .; j_call: TRBJ2-3; v_call: TRBV12-3/TRBV12-4; d_call: TRBD1; cdr3_aa: CASSLAQGVDTQYF; cdr3_nt: TGTGCCAGCAGTTTAGCGCAGGGGGTCGATACGCAGTATTTT
clone_size: .; j_call: TRBJ2-3; v_call: TRBV4-2; d_call: TRBD1; cdr3_aa: CASSHRTGSTDTQYF; cdr3_nt: TGTGCCAGCAGCCACAGGACAGGGAGCACAGATACGCAGTATTTT
clone_size: .; j_call: TRBJ2-2; v_call: TRBV4-1; d_call: .; cdr3_aa: CASSQVQGSGELFF; cdr3_nt: TGCGCCAGCAGCCAGGTCCAGGGATCCGGGGAGCTGTTTTTT
clone_size: .; j_call: TRBJ2-3; v_call: TRBV9; d_call: .; cdr3_aa: CASSADSNTDTQYF; cdr3_nt: TGTGCCAGCAGCGCGGACAGTAACACAGATACGCAGTATTTT
clone_size: .; j_call: TRBJ1-1; v_call: TRBV3-1; d_call: .; cdr3_aa: CASSQGGAGNTEALF; cdr3_nt: TGTGCCAGCAGCCAAGGAGGGGCGGGGAACACTGAAGCTTTATTT
clone_size: .; j_call: TRBJ2-1; v_call: TRBV3-1; d_call: .; cdr3_aa: CASSQDFRGGGTTF; cdr3_nt: TGTGCCAGCAGCCAAGATTTCAGGGGCGGGGGAACAACGTTC
clone_size: .; j_call: TRBJ2-7; v_call: TRBV12-2; d_call: .; cdr3_aa: CASRLLQGQGGSYEQYF; cdr3_nt: TGTGCAAGTCGTTTACTCCAAGGACAGGGCGGTTCCTACGAGCAGTACTTC
clone_size: .; j_call: TRBJ1-5; v_call: TRBV20-1; d_call: TRBD1; cdr3_aa: CSANSGRGSLLSNQPQHF; cdr3_nt: TGCAGTGCTAACTCGGGCAGGGGGTCACTTCTGAGCAATCAGCCCCAGCATTTT
clone_size: few; j_call: TRBJ2-7; v_call: TRBV10-3; d_call: .; cdr3_aa: CATSQTNYEQYF; cdr3_nt: TGTGCCACCAGCCAGACAAACTACGAGCAGTACTTC
clone_size: once; j_call: TRBJ2-5; v_call: TRBV5-1; d_call: TRBD2; cdr3_aa: CASSRTSGDAQETQYF; cdr3_nt: TGCGCCAGCAGCAGAACTAGCGGAGATGCCCAAGAGACCCAGTACTTC
clone_size: few; j_call: TRBJ2-3; v_call: TRBV10-3; d_call: .; cdr3_aa: CAISESITWGRSDTQYF; cdr3_nt: TGTGCCATCAGCGAGAGTATAACGTGGGGGAGATCAGATACGCAGTATTTT
clone_size: many; j_call: TRBJ2-3; v_call: TRBV10-3; d_call: .; cdr3_aa: CAISESGADTQYF; cdr3_nt: TGTGCCATCAGTGAGTCGGGAGCAGATACGCAGTATTTT
clone_size: many; j_call: TRBJ2-7; v_call: TRBV7-2; d_call: .; cdr3_aa: CASSSYYEQYF; cdr3_nt: TGTGCCAGCAGCTCCTACTACGAGCAGTACTTC